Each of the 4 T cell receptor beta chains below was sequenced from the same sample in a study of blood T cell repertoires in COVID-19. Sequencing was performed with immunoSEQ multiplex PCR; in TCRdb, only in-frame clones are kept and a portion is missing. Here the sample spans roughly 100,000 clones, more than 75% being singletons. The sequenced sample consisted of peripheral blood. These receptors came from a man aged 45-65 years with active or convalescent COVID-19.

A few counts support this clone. CDR3 sequence reads: CASTTSGGATDEQFF. For the CDR3, the DNA is TGTGCCAGCACAACTAGCGGGGGGGCCACCGATGAGCAGTTCTTC. V and J are TRBV27 and TRBJ2-1, with 13 bases lining up with TRBD2. The J segment lost 8 bases and the V segment lost 7 bases, leaving 8 bases of the junction unmatched. CDR1 MNHEY and CDR2 SMNVEV come from the germline V gene (reference sequence). The CDR3 has 15 amino acids.

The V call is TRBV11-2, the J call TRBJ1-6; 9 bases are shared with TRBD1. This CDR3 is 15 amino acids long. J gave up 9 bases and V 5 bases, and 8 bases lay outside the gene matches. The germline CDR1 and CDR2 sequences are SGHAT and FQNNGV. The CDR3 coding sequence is TGTGCCAGCAGCCGTCCGGGACAGGGTTTTTCACCCCTCCACTTT. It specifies CASSRPGQGFSPLHF.

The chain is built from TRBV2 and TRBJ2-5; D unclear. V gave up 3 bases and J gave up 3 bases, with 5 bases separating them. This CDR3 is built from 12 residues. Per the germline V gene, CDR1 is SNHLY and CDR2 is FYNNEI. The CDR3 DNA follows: TGTGCCAGCAGTGACAGTGAAGAGACCCAGTACTTC. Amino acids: CASSDSEETQYF.

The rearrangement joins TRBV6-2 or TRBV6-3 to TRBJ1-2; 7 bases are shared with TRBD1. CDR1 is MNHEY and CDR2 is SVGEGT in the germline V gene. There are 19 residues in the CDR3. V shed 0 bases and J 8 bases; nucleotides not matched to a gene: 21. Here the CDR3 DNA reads TGTGCCAGCAGTTACTCGACAGGAGGCCGCTTACAGGGGCAACTGGGCTACACCTTC. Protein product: CASSYSTGGRLQGQLGYTF.